These T cell receptor beta chains were read from a single sample in a study of T cell responses to AZD1222 COVID-19 vaccine. The table came from immunoSEQ multiplex PCR; TCRdb's copy has only in-frame clones and leaves some out. The sample contains about 110,000 clones, 70% to 90% of which appear only once. The sequenced sample was peripheral blood, obtained on day 0 of AZD1222 vaccination. These receptors were taken from an adult in good health. The CDR3 runs from the conserved cysteine through the conserved F or W. A D gene is named only where the DNA matches it firmly. Rows may omit the clone size; those that give it use once, few, many or a size class.

v_call	d_call	j_call	clone_size	cdr3_nt	cdr3_aa
TRBV6-4	TRBD2	TRBJ2-1	NA	TGTGCCAGCAGTGACCTGGCGGGGGGGCGGAATGAGCAGTTCTTC	CASSDLAGGRNEQFF
TRBV2	NA	TRBJ1-6	once	TGTGCCAGCAGTAAGGACTATGGTAATTCACCCCTCCACTTT	CASSKDYGNSPLHF
TRBV20-1	TRBD2	TRBJ2-3	NA	TGCAGTGCCAGGCGGGGGGATACGCAGTATTTT	CSARRGDTQYF
TRBV7-9	NA	TRBJ1-1	NA	TGTGCCAGCAGCTTAGCGAGGGGTGAAGCTTTCTTT	CASSLARGEAFF
TRBV18	TRBD1	TRBJ2-7	NA	TGTGCCAGCTCACCCACCCTCATCACAGGGGGCTCCTACGAGCAGTACTTC	CASSPTLITGGSYEQYF
TRBV7-3	NA	TRBJ2-7	medium-sized	TGTGCCAGCAGCGCCGACCCCTACGAGCAGTACTTC	CASSADPYEQYF
TRBV6-6	TRBD2	TRBJ2-1	NA	TGTGCCAGCAGCCACGGGCTAGCGGCGACCTACAATGAGCAGTTCTTC	CASSHGLAATYNEQFF
TRBV5-1	NA	TRBJ2-3	few	TGCGCCAGCAGCATTCAGCGGGCGCCCTTGGATACGCAGTATTTT	CASSIQRAPLDTQYF
TRBV28	NA	TRBJ1-6	NA	TGTGCCAGCCTAAAACAGGGTTCGGATAATTCACCCCTCCACTTT	CASLKQGSDNSPLHF
TRBV5-1	NA	TRBJ2-7	NA	TGCGCCAGCAGCTTTCTCACGGACCCTTACTACGAGCAGTACTTC	CASSFLTDPYYEQYF
TRBV7-2	NA	TRBJ1-1	few	TGTGCCAGCAGCTTAGCCGTGACGGAGAAAGCTTTCTTT	CASSLAVTEKAFF
TRBV6-5	TRBD1	TRBJ1-2	NA	TGTGCCAGCAGTTACGCTCCGACAGGGGACTATGGCTACACCTTC	CASSYAPTGDYGYTF
TRBV7-3	NA	TRBJ1-6	NA	TGTGCCAGCAGCAATGGTCTCAGGCTCTCACCCCTCCACTTT	CASSNGLRLSPLHF
TRBV28	NA	TRBJ1-1	NA	TGTGCCCTACGTGGGTCGCCGCCCATGAACACTGAAGCTTTCTTT	CALRGSPPMNTEAFF
TRBV6-1	NA	TRBJ2-2	NA	TGTGCCAGCAGTGAAGACGGAGCCTACACCGGGGAGCTGTTTTTT	CASSEDGAYTGELFF
TRBV19	NA	TRBJ1-2	NA	TGTGCCAGTATCGGGCGTGCAGGCGACCATAACTATGGCTACACCTTC	CASIGRAGDHNYGYTF
TRBV4-2	NA	TRBJ2-7	once	TGTGCCAGCAGCCCAACCCGAGGGGGGGCGAGCGAGCAGTACTTC	CASSPTRGGASEQYF
TRBV5-5	NA	TRBJ1-3	NA	TGTGCCAGCAGCTTGGAGCGTTCTGGAAACACCATATATTTT	CASSLERSGNTIYF
TRBV28	NA	TRBJ1-2	once	TGTGCCACCTCCACCACGGTCTATGGCTACACCTTC	CATSTTVYGYTF
TRBV5-1	TRBD2	TRBJ2-3	NA	TGCGCCAGCAGCTCTGGGACTAGCGGGGGGCCAGATACGCAGTATTTT	CASSSGTSGGPDTQYF
TRBV18	NA	TRBJ1-2	NA	TGTGCCAGCTCCCTTCCGCCGGGAAACTATGGCTACACCTTC	CASSLPPGNYGYTF
TRBV7-2	NA	TRBJ1-2	NA	TGTGCCAGCAGCTTAAGTGGGCTGGGGGCAATTTATGGCTACACCTTC	CASSLSGLGAIYGYTF
TRBV10-3	NA	TRBJ1-2	NA	TGTGCCGCTGGACTCCGAGGCTACACCTTC	CAAGLRGYTF
TRBV5-6	NA	TRBJ2-3	NA	TGTGCCAGCAGCTCCGGGACTCCCACAGATACGCAGTATTTT	CASSSGTPTDTQYF
TRBV15	NA	TRBJ2-7	NA	TGTGCCACCAGCAGAGCAGCTAGCTACGAGCAGTACTTC	CATSRAASYEQYF
TRBV30	TRBD1	TRBJ1-1	NA	TGTGCCTGGAGACAGGGGATGAACACTGAAGCTTTCTTT	CAWRQGMNTEAFF
TRBV7-2	NA	TRBJ2-1	once	TGTGCCAGCAGCTTAGAGTATCGGGGGAGCTCCTACAATGAGCAGTTCTTC	CASSLEYRGSSYNEQFF
TRBV7-9	NA	TRBJ1-5	NA	TGTGCCAGCAGCTTACCCCACGGTCAGCCCCAGCATTTT	CASSLPHGQPQHF
TRBV15	NA	TRBJ2-7	NA	TGTGCCACCAGCCAAGGACAGAACCAATACGAGCAGTACTTC	CATSQGQNQYEQYF
TRBV29-1	TRBD1	TRBJ2-7	NA	TGCAGCGCCTCAAGGACAGGGGCCTACGAGCAGTACTTC	CSASRTGAYEQYF
TRBV6-4	NA	TRBJ2-1	NA	TGTGCCAGCAGTGCGGACTCCACCTGGCCATACAATGAGCAGTTCTTC	CASSADSTWPYNEQFF
TRBV20-1	NA	TRBJ2-1	NA	TGCAGTGCTAGTCACCGGGGGACCGCCTACAATGAGCAGTTCTTC	CSASHRGTAYNEQFF
TRBV24-1	NA	TRBJ1-2	NA	TGTGCCACCAGTGAGTCGGGGCAGCGAGGTGGGGGCTACACCTTC	CATSESGQRGGGYTF
TRBV4-2	NA	TRBJ1-3	NA	TGTGCCAGCAGCCAAGGTTTACACAGCCGCTCAGGAAACACCATATATTTT	CASSQGLHSRSGNTIYF
TRBV5-1	NA	TRBJ1-2	few	TGCGCCAGCAGCTTGGGCGGGGTTCTGAGTGGCTACACCTTC	CASSLGGVLSGYTF
TRBV9	NA	TRBJ1-2	NA	TGTGCCAGCAGCCCCGAGGGTTATGGCTACACCTTC	CASSPEGYGYTF
TRBV6-1	NA	TRBJ2-7	NA	TGTGCCAGCAGTGAATACCTGGGCTCCTACGAGCAGTACTTC	CASSEYLGSYEQYF
TRBV11-3	TRBD1	TRBJ1-2	NA	TGTGCCAGCAGCTTAGTTTCAGGGGGCGACTATGGCTACACCTTC	CASSLVSGGDYGYTF
TRBV12-3/TRBV12-4	TRBD1	TRBJ1-4	few	TGTGCCAGCAGCCGACAGGGTGAAAAACTGTTTTTT	CASSRQGEKLFF
TRBV3-1/TRBV3-2	TRBD1	TRBJ1-2	NA	TGTGCCAGCAGCCCGACAGGGGGGGATGGCTACACCTTC	CASSPTGGDGYTF
TRBV4-1	TRBD1	TRBJ1-5	NA	TGCGCCAGCAGCCAAGGAGACAGGGACAATCAGCCCCAGCATTTT	CASSQGDRDNQPQHF
TRBV5-1	NA	TRBJ2-2	NA	TGCGCCAGCAGCTTAGCGAACACCGGGGAGCTGTTTTTT	CASSLANTGELFF
TRBV5-6	NA	TRBJ2-6	NA	TGTGCCAGCAGCTTTCAGGGTTCTGGGGCCAACGTCCTGACTTTC	CASSFQGSGANVLTF
TRBV18	NA	TRBJ2-7	NA	TGTGCCAGCTCACCACCCACGGACAGTATGTTTCTGGGGAAGTACTTC	CASSPPTDSMFLGKYF
TRBV6-5	NA	TRBJ1-3	NA	TGTGCCAGAGGGACACCCGTGGGCTCTGGAAACACCATATATTTT	CARGTPVGSGNTIYF
TRBV15	NA	TRBJ1-5	NA	TGTGCCACCAGCAGGCGGGGGAGTAGCAATCAGCCCCAGCATTTT	CATSRRGSSNQPQHF
TRBV5-4	TRBD1	TRBJ1-2	NA	TGTGCCAGCAGACAGGGGACAGGAGCTAACTATGGCTACACCTTC	CASRQGTGANYGYTF
TRBV27	TRBD1	TRBJ2-5	NA	TGTGCCAGCAGTTCCGGGACAGGGGGTCGGGAGACCCAGTACTTC	CASSSGTGGRETQYF
TRBV27	NA	TRBJ2-1	NA	TGTGCCAGCAGTGGTAGGGGAGTGGGGAGCAATGAGCAGTTCTTC	CASSGRGVGSNEQFF
TRBV5-1	NA	TRBJ2-7	NA	TGCGCCAGCAGCCGCGCCTTTGAGTCCTACGAGCAGTACTTC	CASSRAFESYEQYF
TRBV5-1	TRBD2	TRBJ2-3	NA	TGCGCCAGCAGCAACTTAGCGGGACGTACAGATACGCAGTATTTT	CASSNLAGRTDTQYF
TRBV19	NA	TRBJ2-3	NA	TGTGCCAGTATTAAAGGCGGCAACACAGATACGCAGTATTTT	CASIKGGNTDTQYF
TRBV12-3/TRBV12-4	NA	TRBJ1-1	NA	TGTGCCAGCAGTCGTACAGCGAACACTGAAGCTTTCTTT	CASSRTANTEAFF
TRBV11-2	NA	TRBJ2-4	once	TGTGCCAGCAGCCTCCAGGGGACCCAAAACATTCAGTACTTC	CASSLQGTQNIQYF
TRBV4-3	TRBD1	TRBJ2-7	NA	TGCGCCAGCAGCCAAGGACAGGGGGCTTACGAGCAGTACTTC	CASSQGQGAYEQYF